This T cell receptor (beta chain) derives from a study of regulatory and conventional T cells in RAG deficiency. The method was immunoSEQ multiplex PCR; TCRdb's version includes in-frame clones alone and lacks a portion of them. The table includes around 23,000 clones, approximately 93% detected once. Broader study findings: Control T-cell subsets had markedly higher Shannon entropy and lower Simpson indices than RAG-deficient patients.

On this clone itself: Its antigen is still unknown.

Conventional CD4+ T cells were sorted from blood as CD25-low CD127-high cells. The germline CDR1 and CDR2 sequences are SNHLY and FYNNEI. Trimming cost V 7 bases and J 5 bases, with 11 bases left between them. This CDR3 has 12 amino acids. These sequences were also reported in another study, on regulatory T cells. That source notes: Amplification used 52 TRBV primers and 13 TRBJ primers.

The source is a human donor in good health. The sequenced material came from CD4+ T cells sorted from blood. The chain carries TRBV2 and TRBJ1-2; no clear D. DNA of the CDR3: TGTGCCAGCAAGGAAGGGATTTATGGCTACACCTTC. It encodes CASKEGIYGYTF.